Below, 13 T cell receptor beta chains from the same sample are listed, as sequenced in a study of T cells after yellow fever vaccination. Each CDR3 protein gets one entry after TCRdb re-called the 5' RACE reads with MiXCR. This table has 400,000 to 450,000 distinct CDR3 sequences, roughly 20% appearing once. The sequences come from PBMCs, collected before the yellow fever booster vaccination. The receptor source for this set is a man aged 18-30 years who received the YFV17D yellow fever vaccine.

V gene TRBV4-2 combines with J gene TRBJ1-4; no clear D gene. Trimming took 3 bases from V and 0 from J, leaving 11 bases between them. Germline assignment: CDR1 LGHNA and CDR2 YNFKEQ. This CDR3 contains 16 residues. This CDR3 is CASSHPEGATNEKLFF. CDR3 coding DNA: TGTGCCAGCAGCCATCCCGAGGGCGCAACTAATGAAAAACTGTTTTTT.

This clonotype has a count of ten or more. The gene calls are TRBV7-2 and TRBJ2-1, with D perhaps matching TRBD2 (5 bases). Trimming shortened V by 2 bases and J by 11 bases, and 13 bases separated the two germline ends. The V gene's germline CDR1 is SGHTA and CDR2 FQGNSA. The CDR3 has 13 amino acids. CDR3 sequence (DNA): TGTGCCAGCAGCTTAAACCAACGGGGAAAGCAGTTCTTC. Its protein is CASSLNQRGKQFF.

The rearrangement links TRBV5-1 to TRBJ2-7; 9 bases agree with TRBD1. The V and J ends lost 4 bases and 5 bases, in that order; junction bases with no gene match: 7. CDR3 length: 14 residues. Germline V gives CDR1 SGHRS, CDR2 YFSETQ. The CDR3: CASSAGQGLHEQYF. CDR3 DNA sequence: TGCGCCAGCAGCGCCGGACAGGGGCTGCACGAGCAGTACTTC.

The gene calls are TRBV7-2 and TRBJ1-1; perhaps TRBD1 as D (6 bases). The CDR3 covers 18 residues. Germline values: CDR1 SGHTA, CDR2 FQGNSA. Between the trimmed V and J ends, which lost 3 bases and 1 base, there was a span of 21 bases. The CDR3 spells CASSFQTLRQAGNTEAFF. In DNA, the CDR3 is TGTGCCAGCAGCTTCCAAACCCTACGACAGGCGGGGAACACTGAAGCTTTCTTT.

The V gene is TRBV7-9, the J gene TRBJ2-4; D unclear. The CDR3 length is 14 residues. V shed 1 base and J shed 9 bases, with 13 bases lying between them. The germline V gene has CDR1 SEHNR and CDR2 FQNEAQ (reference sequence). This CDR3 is CASSLGVGLGIQYF. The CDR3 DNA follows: TGTGCCAGCAGCTTAGGGGTGGGATTGGGCATTCAGTACTTC.

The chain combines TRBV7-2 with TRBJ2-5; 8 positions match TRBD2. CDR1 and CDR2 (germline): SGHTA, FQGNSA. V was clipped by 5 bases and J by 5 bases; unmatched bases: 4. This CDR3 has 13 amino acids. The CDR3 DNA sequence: TGTGCCAGCAGCCGGACTAGCTTCGAGACCCAGTACTTC. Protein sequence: CASSRTSFETQYF.

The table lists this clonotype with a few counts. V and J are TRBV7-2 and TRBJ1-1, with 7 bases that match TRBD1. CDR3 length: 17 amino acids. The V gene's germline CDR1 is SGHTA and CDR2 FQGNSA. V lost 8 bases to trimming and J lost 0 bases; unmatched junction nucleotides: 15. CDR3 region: CASARGDRFFMNTEAFF. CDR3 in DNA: TGTGCCAGCGCCCGGGGGGACAGATTTTTCATGAACACTGAAGCTTTCTTT.

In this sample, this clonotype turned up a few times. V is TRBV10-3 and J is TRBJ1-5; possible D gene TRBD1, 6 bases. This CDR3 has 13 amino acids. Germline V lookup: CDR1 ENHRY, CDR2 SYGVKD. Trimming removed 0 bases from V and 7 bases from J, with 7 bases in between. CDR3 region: CAISESGGQPQHF. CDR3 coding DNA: TGTGCCATCAGTGAGTCGGGGGGCCAGCCCCAGCATTTT.

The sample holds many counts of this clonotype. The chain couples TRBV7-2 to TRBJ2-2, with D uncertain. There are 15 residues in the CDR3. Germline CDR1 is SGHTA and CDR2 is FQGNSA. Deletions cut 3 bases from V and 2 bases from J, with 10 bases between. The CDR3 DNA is TGTGCCAGCAGCTTTATCCAGGTCAACACCGGGGAGCTGTTTTTT. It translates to CASSFIQVNTGELFF.

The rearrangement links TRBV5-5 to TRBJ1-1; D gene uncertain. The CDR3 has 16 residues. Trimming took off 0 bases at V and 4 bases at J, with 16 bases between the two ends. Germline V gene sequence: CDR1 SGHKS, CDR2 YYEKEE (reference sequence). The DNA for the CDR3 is TGTGCCAGCAGCTTGGATCCGACCCAGGAGGGCACTGAAGCTTTCTTT. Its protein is CASSLDPTQEGTEAFF.

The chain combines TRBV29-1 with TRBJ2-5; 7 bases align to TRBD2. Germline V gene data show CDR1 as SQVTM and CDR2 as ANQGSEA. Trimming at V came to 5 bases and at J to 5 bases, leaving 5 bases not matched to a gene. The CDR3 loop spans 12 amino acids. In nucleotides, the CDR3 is TGCAGCGTTTCAAGGGAGGGGGAGACCCAGTACTTC. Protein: CSVSREGETQYF.

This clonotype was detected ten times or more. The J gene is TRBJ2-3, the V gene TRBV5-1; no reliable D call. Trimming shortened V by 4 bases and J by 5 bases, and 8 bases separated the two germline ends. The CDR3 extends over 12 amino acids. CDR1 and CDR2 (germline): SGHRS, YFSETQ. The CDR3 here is CASSLEQDTQYF. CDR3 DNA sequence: TGCGCCAGCAGCCTCGAACAAGATACGCAGTATTTT.

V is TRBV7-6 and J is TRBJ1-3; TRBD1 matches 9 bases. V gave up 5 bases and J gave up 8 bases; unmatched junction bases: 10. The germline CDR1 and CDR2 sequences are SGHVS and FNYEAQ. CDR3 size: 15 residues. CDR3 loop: CASSGRQGVTDTIYF. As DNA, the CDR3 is TGTGCCAGCAGCGGTCGACAGGGGGTGACGGACACCATATATTTT.